The 22 T cell receptor beta chains given below trace back to one sample, sequenced in a study of regulatory and conventional T cells in RAG deficiency. Blood CD4+ CD25-low CD127-high conventional T cells supplied the genomic DNA template. Using immunoSEQ multiplex PCR, the repertoire was profiled, and TCRdb retains in-frame clones only, with some absent. This table holds fewer than 1,500 clones, just under 80% found once. The specimen sequenced was CD4+ effector T cells sorted from blood. The receptor source for this set is a human donor with RAG deficiency presenting as severe combined immunodeficiency.

The V gene is TRBV2, the J gene TRBJ1-1; TRBD1 matches at 8 bases. Looked up from germline, CDR1 is SNHLY and CDR2 is FYNNEI. This CDR3 has 14 residues. V lost 2 bases and J lost 10; bases outside the gene matches: 9. The CDR3 sequence is CASSETLAGGGAFF. The CDR3 DNA reads as TGTGCCAGCAGTGAAACTCTGGCAGGGGGCGGAGCTTTCTTT.

The genes are TRBV7-2 and TRBJ2-1; TRBD2 aligns across 13 bases. There are 18 residues in the CDR3. Germline V gene lookup returns CDR1 SGHTA and CDR2 FQGNSA. V lost 3 bases to trimming and J lost 1 base; unmatched junction nucleotides: 6. The chain's CDR3 is CASSFRTSGSRSYNEQFF. The DNA of the CDR3 is TGTGCCAGCAGCTTTCGGACTAGCGGGAGTCGGTCCTACAATGAGCAGTTCTTC.

V usage is TRBV10-1 and J usage is TRBJ2-5; D not certain. Trimming shortened V by 0 bases and J by 5 bases, and 10 bases separated the two germline ends. CDR3 length equals 14 residues. The germline V gene has CDR1 WNHNN and CDR2 SYGVQD (reference sequence). The CDR3 region is CASSESLRLETQYF. CDR3 bases: TGCGCCAGCAGTGAGTCGCTCAGGTTGGAGACCCAGTACTTC.

The chain combines TRBV5-6 with TRBJ2-2; TRBD2 matches at 13 bases. The CDR3 has 16 amino acids. Germline V gene data show CDR1 as SGHDT and CDR2 as YYEEEE. Trimming took 4 bases from V and 6 from J; bases not matched to a gene: 6. The CDR3 is CASSPGLAGVPGELFF. The DNA for the CDR3 is TGTGCCAGCAGCCCCGGACTAGCGGGAGTCCCCGGGGAGCTGTTTTTT. Full variable domain (missing parts from reference TRBV5-6 and TRBJ2-2): DAGVTQSPTHLIKTRGQQVTLRCSPKSGHDTVSWYQQALGQGPQFIFQYYEEEERQRGNFPDRFSGHQFPNYSSELNVNALLLGDSALYLCASSPGLAGVPGELFFGEGSRLTVL.

This clone came up once. This sequence joins TRBV6-1 and TRBJ1-2, with TRBD1 as a possible D gene (5 bases). Trimming took off 0 bases at V and 3 bases at J, with 11 bases between the two ends. CDR3 length: 15 amino acids. From germline, CDR1 is MNHNS and CDR2 SASEGT. The chain's CDR3 is CASSEARGMDYGYTF. The DNA of the CDR3 is TGTGCCAGCAGTGAAGCGAGGGGAATGGACTATGGCTACACCTTC.

In nucleotides, the CDR3 is TGTGCCAGCAGCTTAAGTTGGGGGGAGCTGTTTTTT. This sequence encodes CASSLSWGELFF. This chain connects TRBV11-1 to TRBJ2-2; the D is unclear. Deletions cut 2 bases from V and 8 bases from J, with 6 bases between. The CDR3 extends over 12 amino acids. Per germline, CDR1 SGHAT and CDR2 FQDESV (reference sequence).

The V gene is TRBV30, the J gene TRBJ1-2; possible D gene TRBD1, 5 bases. V lost 2 bases and J 0 bases, leaving 10 bases between the germline ends. The CDR3 is 14 amino acids. Germline V gene data show CDR1 as GTSNPN and CDR2 as SVGIG (reference sequence). The CDR3 nucleotides read TGTGCCTGGAGTACGGGGCACCCTAACTATGGCTACACCTTC. It translates to CAWSTGHPNYGYTF.

The rearrangement links TRBV27 to TRBJ1-5, with 9 bases lining up with TRBD1. With 7 bases clipped from V and 0 bases from J, the junction kept 4 bases outside the gene matches. This CDR3 is built from 15 residues. The germline V gene has CDR1 MNHEY and CDR2 SMNVEV (reference sequence). DNA for the CDR3: TGTGCCAGCAACCGGGACAGGGATAGCAATCAGCCCCAGCATTTT. This gives the protein CASNRDRDSNQPQHF.

This clone was observed a single time. V gene TRBV30 combines with J gene TRBJ1-5; weak D call: TRBD1 (5 bases). Germline V lookup: CDR1 GTSNPN, CDR2 SVGIG (reference sequence). The CDR3 contains 15 residues. Deletions cut 0 bases from V and 2 bases from J, with 11 bases between. The CDR3 protein is CAWSVEGKGNQPQHF. The CDR3 coding sequence is TGTGCCTGGAGTGTAGAGGGGAAGGGCAATCAGCCCCAGCATTTT.

This clone was seen more than once but under ten times. V and J are TRBV5-1 and TRBJ2-1; 12 nucleotides match TRBD2. Germline V CDR1 and CDR2: SGHRS, YFSETQ. V shed 5 bases and J 0 bases; nucleotides not matched to a gene: 0. This CDR3 contains 15 residues. CDR3 coding DNA: TGCGCCAGCAGACTAGCGGGGGGCTCCTACAATGAGCAGTTCTTC. Its protein is CASRLAGGSYNEQFF.

J is TRBJ2-5 and V is TRBV5-1; tentative D call: TRBD1 (5 bases). V gave up 4 bases and J gave up 5 bases, with 9 bases separating them. This CDR3 has 12 residues. From germline, CDR1 is SGHRS and CDR2 YFSETQ. CDR3 residues: CASSPPGETQYF. CDR3 DNA sequence: TGCGCCAGCAGCCCCCCAGGGGAGACCCAGTACTTC.

V gene TRBV30 combines with J gene TRBJ2-7; D gene uncertain. Germline CDR1 and CDR2: GTSNPN and SVGIG (reference sequence). This CDR3 contains 11 residues. Trimming took 2 bases from V and 2 from J, leaving 4 bases between them. The CDR3 nucleotides read TGTGCCTGGAGTTTCACCTACGAGCAGTACTTC. Residues: CAWSFTYEQYF.

The chain joins TRBV29-1 to TRBJ2-1, with 14 bases aligning to TRBD2. CDR1 and CDR2 from the germline V gene are SQVTM and ANQGSEA. There are 17 residues in the CDR3. The J segment lost 4 bases and the V segment lost 5 bases, leaving 10 bases of the junction unmatched. CDR3 region: CSVLSGLAGGRYNEQFF. For the CDR3, the DNA is TGCAGCGTTCTATCTGGACTAGCGGGAGGACGGTACAATGAGCAGTTCTTC.

The chain recombines TRBV7-9 with TRBJ1-5, with D hard to call. Per germline, CDR1 SEHNR and CDR2 FQNEAQ (reference sequence). The CDR3 consists of 13 residues. The germline V and J ends were trimmed by 2 bases and 3 bases, with 5 bases remaining between them. This CDR3 reads CASSLTANQPQHF. The DNA of the CDR3 is TGTGCCAGCAGCTTAACGGCCAATCAGCCCCAGCATTTT.

The V and J genes are TRBV29-1 and TRBJ1-2; 7 nucleotides match TRBD1. The junction had 6 bases not matched to a gene; V was cut back by 4 bases and J by 7 bases. CDR1 and CDR2 from the germline V gene are SQVTM and ANQGSEA. This CDR3 comprises 12 residues. The CDR3 bases are TGCAGCGTTGGTCGGACAGGAGGTGGCTACACCTTC. Its protein product is CSVGRTGGGYTF. The whole variable domain, filled in from reference TRBV29-1 and TRBJ1-2, reads SAVISQKPSRDICQRGTSLTIQCQVDSQVTMMFWYRQQPGQSLTLIATANQGSEATYESGFVIDKFPISRPNLTFSTLTVSNMSPEDSSIYLCSVGRTGGGYTFGSGTRLTVV.

This clone was seen just once. The gene calls are TRBV5-4 and TRBJ1-1; unclear D gene. The CDR3 is made up of 14 amino acids. Deletions cut 0 bases from V and 1 base from J, with 7 bases between. Germline CDR1 is SGHNT and CDR2 is YYREEE (reference sequence). The CDR3 spells CASSLDAKNTEAFF. The CDR3 DNA sequence: TGTGCCAGCAGCTTGGACGCGAAGAACACTGAAGCTTTCTTT. Variable domain in full (rest from reference TRBV5-4 and TRBJ1-1): ETGVTQSPTHLIKTRGQQVTLRCSSQSGHNTVSWYQQALGQGPQFIFQYYREEENGRGNFPPRFSGLQFPNYSSELNVNALELDDSALYLCASSLDAKNTEAFFGQGTRLTVV.

This sequence joins TRBV30 and TRBJ1-1; D is undetermined. The CDR3 length is 13 residues. V lost 4 bases and J lost 0, with 9 bases in between. Germline V gene data show CDR1 as GTSNPN and CDR2 as SVGIG (reference sequence). The CDR3 DNA reads as TGTGCCTGGACAGCGATTATGAACACTGAAGCTTTCTTT. Translating it yields CAWTAIMNTEAFF.

The rearrangement uses TRBV9 and TRBJ1-2; D is uncertain. Germline lookup yields CDR1 SGDLS and CDR2 YYNGEE. The CDR3 has 12 residues. V lost 0 bases, J lost 8 bases, and 8 bases lay in between. Written as DNA, the CDR3 is TGTGCCAGCAGCGTAGTGGGGTTGGGCTACACCTTC. Amino acids: CASSVVGLGYTF.

The chain links TRBV7-3 to TRBJ1-4; D is unresolved. With 5 bases removed from V and 7 bases from J, the gap between germline ends came to 11 bases. Germline assignment: CDR1 SGHTA and CDR2 FQGTGA. The CDR3 totals 13 residues. CDR3 amino acids: CASSHRSGEKLFF. The CDR3 DNA reads TGTGCCAGCAGCCACAGATCGGGTGAAAAACTGTTTTTT.

The chain couples TRBV6-6 to TRBJ2-6; D remains ambiguous. V lost 11 bases, J lost 1 base, and 6 bases lay in between. CDR3 length: 12 residues. Germline values: CDR1 MNHNY, CDR2 SVGAGI (reference sequence). The CDR3 spells CAAQSGANVLTF. DNA of the CDR3: TGTGCCGCACAGTCTGGGGCCAACGTCCTGACTTTC.

The chain couples TRBV28 to TRBJ1-3; D is unclear. The CDR3 loop spans 12 amino acids. Trimming stripped 7 bases from V and 0 bases from J, with 4 bases between. Germline lookup yields CDR1 MDHEN and CDR2 SYDVKM. CDR3 in DNA: TGTGCCAGCAACGTCTCTGGAAACACCATATATTTT. Encoded protein: CASNVSGNTIYF.

This rearrangement joins TRBV30 to TRBJ1-5, with D hard to call. From germline, CDR1 is GTSNPN and CDR2 SVGIG (reference sequence). The CDR3 contains 13 residues. V lost 0 bases, J lost 4 bases, and 7 bases lay in between. CDR3 residues: CAWSVGFNQPQHF. The DNA of the CDR3 is TGTGCCTGGAGTGTAGGATTTAATCAGCCCCAGCATTTT.